The source of this T cell receptor (beta chain) is a study of T cell responses to AZD1222 COVID-19 vaccine. Analyses pooled second doses at about 4 or about 12 weeks. TCRdb keeps only in-frame clones here, not all; method: immunoSEQ multiplex PCR. The sample has 65,000 to 90,000 clones, roughly 89% seen once. Germline loops: CDR1 SGDLS, CDR2 YYNGEE. The CDR3 length is 16 residues. The germline V and J ends were trimmed by 0 bases and 4 bases, with 14 bases remaining between them. The chain is built from TRBV9 and TRBJ2-1; TRBD1 is a possible D gene (5 bases). Here the sequenced sample was peripheral blood, taken 28 days after the second AZD1222 dose. This sequence originates from an adult who received the AZD1222 COVID-19 vaccine. The CDR3 coding sequence is TGTGCCAGCAGCGTAGGAGGCAGGGCAAGTTACAATGAGCAGTTCTTC. This gives the protein CASSVGGRASYNEQFF.